The clone carrying this T cell receptor beta chain was counted between two and nine times. The entry originates in a study of T-cell reconstitution after alpha-beta-depleted transplantation in children. CDR1 is SGDLS and CDR2 is YYNGEE in the germline V gene. This CDR3 is 16 amino acids long. V lost 0 bases and J 3 bases, leaving 16 bases between the germline ends. Unique molecular identifiers were incorporated when the TCRbeta library was constructed. TCRdb processed the PCR reads anew with MiXCR; each CDR3 protein has one entry. The sample has a few hundred thousand distinct CDR3 sequences, around 16% seen once.

The chain joins TRBV9 to TRBJ2-7, with D unclear. The sequencing used PBMCs from the stem cell graft donor, collected from the stem cell graft. The TCR was taken from a human donor who donated a stem cell graft to a child with acute lymphoblastic leukemia. The CDR3 reads CASSVEGTGSSYEQYF. The CDR3 DNA reads TGTGCCAGCAGCGTAGAAGGAACGGGTTCGAGCTACGAGCAGTACTTC.